The 13 T cell receptor beta chains given below trace back to one sample, sequenced in a study of control samples from healthy donors and cancer patients. Measured with immunoSEQ multiplex PCR; TCRdb has only the in-frame clones, and not every one. The sample lists over 90,000 clones; about 89% were seen once. Sequenced: PBMCs. All receptors come from a man aged 55 to 69 with lung cancer.

The J gene is TRBJ2-2, the V gene TRBV12-3 or TRBV12-4; D is undetermined. The CDR3 covers 12 residues. Trimming cost V 3 bases and J 4 bases, with 3 bases left between them. The CDR3 DNA follows: TGTGCCAGCAGTTTCATCACCGGGGAGCTGTTTTTT. Its translation: CASSFITGELFF.

The chain is built from TRBV7-3 and TRBJ1-1; 7 bases agree with TRBD1. Germline CDR1 is SGHTA and CDR2 is FQGTGA. The J segment lost 9 bases and the V segment lost 5 bases, leaving 9 bases of the junction unmatched. The CDR3 loop spans 13 amino acids. The CDR3 region has the DNA TGTGCCAGCAGCACTTCCACAGGGGAGAAAGCTTTCTTT. As protein: CASSTSTGEKAFF. The entire variable domain, with the rest obtained from reference TRBV7-3 and TRBJ1-1, is as follows: GAGVSQTPSNKVTEKGKYVELRCDPISGHTALYWYRQSLGQGPEFLIYFQGTGAADDSGLPNDRFFAVRPEGSVSTLKIQRTERGDSAVYLCASSTSTGEKAFFGQGTRLTVV.

The chain uses TRBV25-1 and TRBJ1-3; 9 bases map to TRBD1. CDR1 is MGHDK and CDR2 is SYGVNS in the germline V gene. The trim removed 3 bases at V and 8 bases at J, leaving 11 bases unmatched. CDR3 length equals 16 residues. The DNA for the CDR3 is TGTGCCAGCAGTGACATTCCCGGACAGGGGACGCACACCATATATTTT. It yields the protein CASSDIPGQGTHTIYF.

The rearrangement joins TRBV4-2 to TRBJ1-4; D is unresolved. The CDR3 totals 14 residues. Germline V CDR1 and CDR2: LGHNA, YNFKEQ. Between the trimmed V and J ends, which lost 1 base and 2 bases, there was a span of 5 bases. In DNA, the CDR3 is TGTGCCAGCAGCCAAGCACAGACTAATGAAAAACTGTTTTTT. It codes for CASSQAQTNEKLFF.

The chain has TRBV9 and TRBJ2-3; D ambiguous. This CDR3 is 13 amino acids long. CDR1 and CDR2 (germline): SGDLS, YYNGEE. V lost 4 bases to trimming and J lost 2 bases, with 8 bases between them. As DNA, the CDR3 is TGTGCCAGCAGCCGTGGGGTCACAGATACGCAGTATTTT. Residues: CASSRGVTDTQYF.

The rearrangement joins TRBV5-8 to TRBJ1-5, with D possibly TRBD1 on 5 matching bases. Germline CDR1 reads SGHTS; CDR2 reads YDEGEE. The CDR3 length is 13 residues. V lost 5 bases and J lost 8, with 14 bases in between. CDR3 DNA: TGTGCCAGCAGAATTGCAGGGCCGGAGCCCCAGCATTTT. It encodes CASRIAGPEPQHF.

The chain carries TRBV5-4 and TRBJ2-2; D unresolved. Trimming pared 4 bases from V and 4 bases from J, leaving 11 bases between. From germline, CDR1 is SGHNT and CDR2 YYREEE (reference sequence). The CDR3 is 14 amino acids. The CDR3 sequence is CASSPDYLTGELFF. CDR3 in DNA: TGTGCCAGCAGCCCCGATTACCTCACCGGGGAGCTGTTTTTT.

The chain recombines TRBV18 with TRBJ2-2; tentatively, D is TRBD1 (6 bases). V lost 3 bases and J 1 base, leaving 15 bases between the germline ends. CDR1 KGHSH and CDR2 LQKENI come from the germline V gene. The CDR3 covers 17 residues. The CDR3 bases are TGTGCCAGCTCACCCTATTCGGACAGTCTGAACACCGGGGAGCTGTTTTTT. This translates into CASSPYSDSLNTGELFF.

The V call is TRBV6-5, the J call TRBJ1-2; D is unresolved. There are 14 residues in the CDR3. V lost 4 bases and J 4 bases, leaving 13 bases between the germline ends. From germline, CDR1 is MNHEY and CDR2 SVGAGI. CDR3 protein: CASSSILTVYGYTF. The CDR3 region has the DNA TGTGCCAGCAGTTCCATCCTTACAGTCTATGGCTACACCTTC.

V and J are TRBV7-2 and TRBJ2-1; tentatively, D is TRBD1 (6 bases). This CDR3 spans 13 amino acids. The ends were cut back, 5 bases at V and 7 bases at J, with 12 bases in the middle. CDR1 SGHTA and CDR2 FQGNSA come from the germline V gene. CDR3 sequence (DNA): TGTGCCAGCAGCACCGACCAGGGGAATGAGCAGTTCTTC. Translated: CASSTDQGNEQFF. Based on the CDR3 plus reference TRBV7-2 and TRBJ2-1, the full variable domain is GAGVSQSPSNKVTEKGKDVELRCDPISGHTALYWYRQSLGQGLEFLIYFQGNSAPDKSGLPSDRFSAERTGGSVSTLTIQRTQQEDSAVYLCASSTDQGNEQFFGPGTRLTVL.

This clone has just one count. The chain joins TRBV24-1 to TRBJ2-1, with TRBD1 matching 12 bases. V lost 4 bases, J lost 8 bases, and 8 bases stayed unmatched. Germline lookup yields CDR1 KGHDR and CDR2 SFDVKD. The CDR3 contains 16 residues. The CDR3 DNA sequence: TGTGCCACCAGTGAAACCGGGACAGGGGGCGTGGATGAGCAGTTCTTC. It yields the protein CATSETGTGGVDEQFF.

The chain uses TRBV5-1 and TRBJ2-5; TRBD2 matches 9 bases. The CDR3 covers 16 residues. J lost 4 bases, V lost 0 bases, and 7 bases had no gene match. From germline, CDR1 is SGHRS and CDR2 YFSETQ. The CDR3 DNA sequence: TGCGCCAGCAGCTTGGCGCGGGGGGGGATTGGAGAGACCCAGTACTTC. Its protein product is CASSLARGGIGETQYF.

The rearrangement uses TRBV7-9 and TRBJ2-5, with D possibly being TRBD1 (6 bases). Germline values: CDR1 SEHNR, CDR2 FQNEAQ (reference sequence). The CDR3 runs 16 residues. The V and J ends lost 5 bases and 0 bases respectively, with 16 bases between them. The CDR3 reads CASSPGAGNNQETQYF. The CDR3 nucleotides read TGTGCCAGCAGCCCAGGGGCAGGGAACAACCAAGAGACCCAGTACTTC.